Below are 19 T cell receptor beta chains sequenced from a single sample in a study of OX40 agonist ivuxolimab in advanced cancers. This table comes from immunoSEQ multiplex PCR, and its TCRdb copy is limited to in-frame clones, with some not included. This repertoire shows just over 35,000 clones, 76% found once; its top ten account for 20% to 25%. Sequenced here: CD4+ or CD8+ T cells sorted from blood, sampled in a trial of the OX40 agonist ivuxolimab. These receptors all come from an adult with an advanced solid tumor such as melanoma, head and neck, liver or kidney cancer.

The chain joins TRBV14 to TRBJ2-7; 9 bases match TRBD1. This CDR3 is built from 14 residues. With V trimmed by 3 bases and J by 5 bases, 5 bases remained unmatched. The V gene's germline CDR1 is SGHDN and CDR2 FVKESK. This CDR3 is CASSQTGGADEQYF. The CDR3 DNA reads TGTGCCAGCAGCCAGACAGGGGGAGCGGACGAGCAGTACTTC.

V is TRBV5-6 and J is TRBJ1-1, with TRBD1 as a possible D gene (5 bases). CDR3 length: 17 amino acids. V lost 0 bases to trimming and J lost 5 bases, with 20 bases between them. Germline V lookup: CDR1 SGHDT, CDR2 YYEEEE. The CDR3, as DNA: TGTGCCAGCAGCTTGGGGGATCAGGGTCCGGGTAGGACTGAAGCTTTCTTT. Translation: CASSLGDQGPGRTEAFF.

This clone was counted a few times. The J gene is TRBJ1-2, the V gene TRBV18; tentative D call: TRBD1 (5 bases). V lost 2 bases, J lost 4 bases, and 14 bases lay in between. This CDR3 has 15 amino acids. Per germline, CDR1 KGHSH and CDR2 LQKENI. DNA for the CDR3: TGTGCCAGCTCACCAGATAGGGACGGCGGCTATGGCTACACCTTC. Translation: CASSPDRDGGYGYTF.

The sample holds a few counts of this clone. V and J are TRBV5-5 and TRBJ1-1; maybe TRBD1 (5 bases). This CDR3 comprises 16 residues. The V and J ends lost 2 bases and 0 bases respectively, with 14 bases between them. Germline CDR1 and CDR2: SGHKS and YYEKEE (reference sequence). The CDR3 DNA reads as TGTGCCAGCAGCTTAACAGGCATTTTCATGAACACTGAAGCTTTCTTT. It encodes CASSLTGIFMNTEAFF.

The CDR3 DNA is TGTGCCAGCAGCTACGGACCGCACTATGGCTACACCTTC. Protein sequence: CASSYGPHYGYTF. The V gene is TRBV6-6, the J gene TRBJ1-2; D is uncertain. The germline CDR1 and CDR2 sequences are MNHNY and SVGAGI (reference sequence). The CDR3 is 13 amino acids. The V gene lost 6 bases and the J gene lost 3 bases, with 11 bases spanning the gap.

The gene calls are TRBV7-2 and TRBJ2-7; 10 bases are a match to TRBD2. The germline CDR1 and CDR2 sequences are SGHTA and FQGNSA. This CDR3 contains 16 residues. V trimming: 5 bases; J trimming: 0 bases; junction bases outside the gene matches: 7. The CDR3 here is CASSPRSGGASYEQYF. As DNA, the CDR3 is TGTGCCAGCAGCCCAAGGAGCGGGGGGGCCTCCTACGAGCAGTACTTC.

This clone was seen a few times. The J gene is TRBJ1-1, the V gene TRBV5-1, with D tentatively TRBD1 (5 bases). This CDR3 is built from 14 residues. Trimming shortened V by 6 bases and J by 1 base, and 13 bases separated the two germline ends. Germline V gene lookup returns CDR1 SGHRS and CDR2 YFSETQ. CDR3 coding DNA: TGCGCCAGCATGGAACAGGTTGGGAACACTGAAGCTTTCTTT. It yields the protein CASMEQVGNTEAFF.

The J gene is TRBJ2-5, the V gene TRBV7-9; 10 positions agree with TRBD1. The DNA matches TRBJ2-7 better at its end, which makes the J call doubtful. CDR1 and CDR2 (germline): SEHNR, FQNEAQ (reference sequence). CDR3 length equals 14 residues. As DNA, the CDR3 is TGTGCCAGCAGCTCTGACAGGGGGCACTCCGAGCAGTACTTC. It encodes CASSSDRGHSEQYF.

This clone was observed a handful of times. The chain is built from TRBV30 and TRBJ1-3; no definite D call. V was cut by 5 bases and J by 0 bases, with 8 bases left in between. Germline V gene lookup returns CDR1 GTSNPN and CDR2 SVGIG (reference sequence). The CDR3 spans 13 residues. The DNA for the CDR3 is TGTGCCTGGGAGGTGTTCTCTGGAAACACCATATATTTT. As protein: CAWEVFSGNTIYF.

The table lists this clone with many counts. The rearrangement uses TRBV6-4 and TRBJ2-3; 12 bases match TRBD2. The ends lost 6 bases at V and 2 bases at J; junction bases unmatched: 6. There are 16 residues in the CDR3. Germline V gene sequence: CDR1 MRHNA, CDR2 SNTAGT. CDR3 loop: CASSPTSGGPTDTQYF. CDR3 in DNA: TGTGCCAGCAGCCCCACTAGCGGGGGGCCCACAGATACGCAGTATTTT.

The chain joins TRBV5-4 to TRBJ1-1, with D possibly being TRBD1 (5 bases). Trimming took off 4 bases at V and 6 bases at J, with 16 bases between the two ends. This CDR3 has 14 amino acids. Germline V gene data show CDR1 as SGHNT and CDR2 as YYREEE (reference sequence). CDR3 in DNA: TGTGCCAGCAGCCCCGATCAGGGACGGGCTGAAGCTTTCTTT. This encodes CASSPDQGRAEAFF.

V is TRBV11-2 and J is TRBJ1-5, with TRBD1 as a possible D gene (6 bases). Deletions cut 0 bases from V and 8 bases from J, with 8 bases between. This CDR3 region has 13 residues. The germline V gene has CDR1 SGHAT and CDR2 FQNNGV. The CDR3 DNA reads as TGTGCCAGCAGCTTAGACAGGGACAAGCCCCAGCATTTT. This sequence encodes CASSLDRDKPQHF. Looking up the rest from reference TRBV11-2 and TRBJ1-5 gives the full variable domain: EAGVAQSPRYKIIEKRQSVAFWCNPISGHATLYWYQQILGQGPKLLIQFQNNGVVDDSQLPKDRFSAERLKGVDSTLKIQPAKLEDSAVYLCASSLDRDKPQHFGDGTRLSIL.

V and J are TRBV15 and TRBJ1-1; no definite D call. This CDR3 has 13 residues. V was pared by 0 bases and J by 4 bases, with 6 bases between. CDR1 LNHNV and CDR2 YYDKDF come from the germline V gene (reference sequence). CDR3: CATSRDWVTEAFF. The DNA for the CDR3 is TGTGCCACCAGCAGAGATTGGGTCACTGAAGCTTTCTTT.

CDR3 sequence (DNA): TGTGCCATCAGACGGGGGGAGAACACTGAAGCTTTCTTT. The encoded protein is CAIRRGENTEAFF. The rearrangement links TRBV10-3 to TRBJ1-1, with D possibly matching TRBD1 (5 bases). V gave up 6 bases and J gave up 1 base, with 9 bases separating them. This CDR3 contains 13 residues. The germline gives CDR1 ENHRY, CDR2 SYGVKD.

The chain links TRBV11-2 to TRBJ2-2; D possibly corresponds to TRBD1 (6 bases). There are 14 residues in the CDR3. Trimming removed 4 bases at V and 7 bases at J, with 13 bases between. Per the germline V gene, CDR1 is SGHAT and CDR2 is FQNNGV. CDR3 sequence reads: CASSSANRVGELFF. CDR3 bases: TGTGCCAGCAGCTCGGCTAACAGGGTCGGGGAGCTGTTTTTT.

The V and J genes are TRBV9 and TRBJ1-2; weak D call: TRBD1 (5 bases). With 1 base removed from V and 7 bases from J, the gap between germline ends came to 14 bases. Looked up from germline, CDR1 is SGDLS and CDR2 is YYNGEE. CDR3 length: 14 amino acids. The chain's CDR3 is CASSVTAEGAGYTF. In nucleotides, the CDR3 is TGTGCCAGCAGCGTAACAGCCGAAGGGGCTGGCTACACCTTC.

This clone was counted once. The CDR3 DNA reads TGTGCCAGCAGCTTGGCCCGGGGACAGGGGTTCTACGAGCAGTACGTC. Protein product: CASSLARGQGFYEQYV. The rearrangement links TRBV5-8 to TRBJ2-7; TRBD1 agrees at 10 bases. The CDR3 contains 16 residues. V dropped 0 bases and J dropped 3; count of bases not matched to a gene: 6. Germline values: CDR1 SGHTS, CDR2 YDEGEE.

This chain links TRBV4-1 with TRBJ2-3; 7 nucleotides align to TRBD2. CDR1 is MGHRA, CDR2 YSYEKL, per germline. The V gene end was trimmed by 5 bases and the J gene end by 2 bases; junction bases not matched to a gene: 7. The CDR3 consists of 15 residues. As DNA, the CDR3 is TGCGCCAGCAGCTCCGGACTAGACCCCACAGATACGCAGTATTTT. It yields the protein CASSSGLDPTDTQYF.

V is TRBV2 and J is TRBJ2-1, with D maybe TRBD1 (6 bases). Germline values: CDR1 SNHLY, CDR2 FYNNEI. V was trimmed by 6 bases and J by 5 bases, leaving 8 bases between them. This CDR3 has 12 amino acids. The CDR3 sequence: CASRGQDNEQFF. In DNA form, the CDR3 reads TGTGCCAGCAGGGGACAAGACAATGAGCAGTTCTTC.